This TCR beta chain emerged from a study of blood T cell repertoires in COVID-19. Assay used: immunoSEQ multiplex PCR; TCRdb lists only in-frame clones, some missing. This table holds hundreds of thousands of clones, roughly 81% found once. The length of the CDR3 is 14 residues. The germline CDR1 and CDR2 sequences are LNHDA and SQIVND (reference sequence). Deletions cut 4 bases from V and 1 base from J, with 7 bases between. This receptor was taken from a woman aged 80 or older with COVID-19, enrolled during active disease. J is TRBJ2-2 and V is TRBV19; tentative D call: TRBD2 (6 bases). Specimen: peripheral blood. The CDR3 spells CASSNSGNTGELFF. The DNA of the CDR3 is TGTGCCAGTAGTAATAGCGGGAACACCGGGGAGCTGTTTTTT.